The clone carrying this T cell receptor (beta chain) was counted ten times or more. Its antigen remains unknown. The sample originates from a study of identical twins. The study's findings and limits: It was cross-sectional statistical analysis, not following the same donors, that the conclusions relied on. Among monozygotic twins, out-of-frame TCR alpha sharing exceeded what models predicted. Twins shared out-of-frame alpha sequences with excess low generation probability.

Unique molecular identifiers were present on the cDNA, and a universal primer site came from template switching. TCRdb reprocessed the 5' RACE reads with MiXCR, giving one entry per CDR3 protein. The sample contains 690,000 or so distinct CDR3 sequences, approximately 6% of which appear only once. CDR1 MNHEY and CDR2 SVGEGT come from the germline V gene. This CDR3 region has 14 residues. The V end lost 6 bases, the J end lost 1 base, and 13 bases lay between the germline ends. The clonotype originates from a young man in good health. The sequencing input was naive T cells sorted from blood. V and J are TRBV6-2 or TRBV6-3 and TRBJ2-7; D call uncertain. In DNA, the CDR3 is TGTGCCAGCAGCCCTACGCCGGTTTCCTACGAGCAGTACTTC. Its translation is CASSPTPVSYEQYF.